The 5 T cell receptor beta chains below all came from one sample that was sequenced in a study of spatial heterogeneity in lung cancer. Study-level findings and limits: Counts of expanded intratumoral alpha and beta TCRs tracked tumor mutation counts.

MiXCR, applied by TCRdb to the 5' RACE reads, yields one record per CDR3 protein. The repertoire has 5,500 to 8,500 distinct CDR3 sequences, around 13% of them found once; the top ten carry around 8%. The sample's time point: sample taken at primary tumor resection. Their cognate antigens are unknown. The sample consisted of lung tumor tissue, taken at surgery. Receptor source: a male donor with early-stage non-small cell lung cancer.

In its sample, this clonotype ranks as medium-sized. In a library made to pick up alpha chains, this beta chain is a stray read with a size that means little. J is TRBJ2-2 and V is TRBV20-1, with 14 bases fitting TRBD2. Germline CDR1 and CDR2: DFQATT and SNEGSKA (reference sequence). CDR3 size: 19 residues. The V and J ends lost 6 bases and 2 bases, in that order; junction bases with no gene match: 14. The CDR3 DNA sequence: TGCAGTGCCTCTAAAATCTTCGGGACTAGCGGGAGTAACACCGGGGAGCTGTTTTTT. Protein sequence: CSASKIFGTSGSNTGELFF.

Concerning this clonotype itself: Because the library targeted alpha chains, this beta chain is an off-target read whose size means little. The V call is TRBV29-1, the J call TRBJ1-2, with D tentatively TRBD1 (5 bases). CDR1 is SQVTM, CDR2 ANQGSEA, per germline. This CDR3 spans 15 amino acids. V lost 4 bases and J lost 4, with 19 bases in between. This chain's CDR3 is CSVAGALDFGYGYTF. The CDR3 region has the DNA TGCAGCGTTGCTGGGGCCCTTGACTTTGGCTATGGCTACACCTTC. Looking up the rest from reference TRBV29-1 and TRBJ1-2 gives the full variable domain: SAVISQKPSRDICQRGTSLTIQCQVDSQVTMMFWYRQQPGQSLTLIATANQGSEATYESGFVIDKFPISRPNLTFSTLTVSNMSPEDSSIYLCSVAGALDFGYGYTFGSGTRLTVV.

Ten or more counts support this clonotype. The size of this beta chain means little, since it is a stray read in a library made for alpha chains. V is TRBV28 and J is TRBJ2-2, with D tentatively TRBD1 (6 bases). The CDR3 runs to 19 residues. Trimming took 4 bases from V and 3 from J, leaving 24 bases between them. Germline-derived CDR1 and CDR2 are MDHEN and SYDVKM. CDR3 amino acids: CASSSSNYRVRGYTGELFF. In DNA, the CDR3 is TGTGCCAGCAGTTCATCTAATTACCGAGTTAGGGGGTACACCGGGGAGCTGTTTTTT.

On this clonotype itself: The size of this beta chain means little, since it is a stray read in a library made for alpha chains. This chain uses TRBV11-2 with TRBJ2-3; no reliable D call. The CDR3 loop spans 13 amino acids. Germline V gene sequence: CDR1 SGHAT, CDR2 FQNNGV. Trimming took off 7 bases at V and 0 bases at J, with 8 bases between the two ends. CDR3 amino acids: CASTFRSTDTQYF. In DNA, the CDR3 is TGTGCCAGCACCTTTAGGAGCACAGATACGCAGTATTTT. The full variable domain, completed using reference TRBV11-2 and TRBJ2-3, is EAGVAQSPRYKIIEKRQSVAFWCNPISGHATLYWYQQILGQGPKLLIQFQNNGVVDDSQLPKDRFSAERLKGVDSTLKIQPAKLEDSAVYLCASTFRSTDTQYFGPGTRLTVL.

On this clonotype: Since the library was made to target alpha chains, this beta chain is a stray read and its abundance is not meaningful. V is TRBV12-3 or TRBV12-4 and J is TRBJ1-2, with 10 bases aligning to TRBD1. The CDR3 length is 15 residues. V shed 7 bases and J 2 bases; nucleotides not matched to a gene: 7. The CDR3 spells CASIDGTGDNYGYTF. CDR3 nucleotides: TGTGCCAGCATTGATGGGACAGGGGACAACTATGGCTACACCTTC.